These 7 T cell receptor beta chains were sequenced from one sample in a study of Ad26.COV2.S vaccination and SARS-CoV-2 variants. The repertoire was sequenced with immunoSEQ multiplex PCR; TCRdb's copy has only in-frame clones and lacks some. The profile covers roughly 510,000 clones, with roughly nine tenths appearing a single time and around 13% taken by the ten largest. Regarding treatment: around 19 received Ad26.COV2.S at low or high dose, single or two shots; several received placebo; per-sample allocation not given. Following the first vaccine or placebo injection, samples were taken on day 63. The sample consisted of peripheral blood, taken in a trial of Ad26.COV2.S vaccine versus placebo. The receptors originated from a person aged 18-65 years who received the Ad26.COV2.S COVID-19 vaccine or a placebo.

CDR3 bases: TGCGCCAGCAGGTTTCGGGACGGGGAGCTGTTTTTT. Protein product: CASRFRDGELFF. This chain uses TRBV10-2 with TRBJ2-2, with TRBD2 as a possible D gene (5 bases). The length of the CDR3 is 12 residues. V lost 6 bases, J lost 7 bases, and 9 bases lay in between. Germline lookup yields CDR1 WSHSY and CDR2 SAAADI.

This chain uses TRBV15 with TRBJ2-1; TRBD2 matches at 7 bases. V lost 1 base and J lost 8; bases outside the gene matches: 11. This CDR3 has 16 residues. In germline, CDR1 is LNHNV, CDR2 YYDKDF (reference sequence). Here the CDR3 DNA reads TGTGCCACCAGCAGAGTAAGGTCGGGGGGAGGGGATGAGCAGTTCTTC. It encodes CATSRVRSGGGDEQFF.

The chain recombines TRBV7-9 with TRBJ2-1, with TRBD2 identical over 7 bases. Germline values: CDR1 SEHNR, CDR2 FQNEAQ (reference sequence). The CDR3 covers 15 residues. The V segment lost 3 bases and the J segment 8 bases; nucleotides outside the gene matches: 10. The CDR3 nucleotides read TGTGCCAGCAGCTTTAGTGGCGGGAGTAGGGATGAGCAGTTCTTC. Translation: CASSFSGGSRDEQFF.

V gene TRBV9 combines with J gene TRBJ2-3, with TRBD1 matching over 9 bases. The CDR3 covers 16 residues. Germline trimming cut 0 bases from V and 2 bases from J; bases unmatched to any gene: 4. The germline V gene has CDR1 SGDLS and CDR2 YYNGEE. The CDR3 DNA is TGTGCCAGCAGCGTAGTTGGACAGGGGAACACAGATACGCAGTATTTT. It codes for CASSVVGQGNTDTQYF.

The genes are TRBV28 and TRBJ1-2, with D perhaps TRBD1 (6 bases). Per the germline V gene, CDR1 is MDHEN and CDR2 is SYDVKM. This CDR3 has 15 residues. V gave up 7 bases and J gave up 3 bases, with 18 bases separating them. The CDR3 loop reads CASTLGGAGYYGYTF. DNA of the CDR3: TGTGCCAGCACCCTCGGGGGGGCTGGGTACTATGGCTACACCTTC.

This sequence joins TRBV4-2 and TRBJ2-7, with 8 bases that match TRBD1. V lost 1 base and J lost 2; bases outside the gene matches: 7. The CDR3 has 16 residues. CDR1 LGHNA and CDR2 YNFKEQ come from the germline V gene. For the CDR3, the DNA is TGTGCCAGCAGCCAAGTGGCGGGACAGGAAACCTACGAGCAGTACTTC. Translating gives CASSQVAGQETYEQYF.

The chain links TRBV28 to TRBJ1-2, with D possibly TRBD1 on 6 matching bases. Germline CDR1 is MDHEN and CDR2 is SYDVKM. The CDR3 runs 12 residues. The germline V and J ends were trimmed by 3 bases and 4 bases, with 6 bases remaining between them. The CDR3 DNA reads TGTGCCAGCAGTTTGACAGGCTATGGCTACACCTTC. Translating it yields CASSLTGYGYTF.